A selection of T cell receptor beta chains follows, all from one sample in a study of monozygotic twins with inflammatory bowel disease. TCRdb re-called the 5' RACE reads and shows each CDR3 protein once, DNA omitted. Here the sample table reports approximately 400,000 distinct CDR3 sequences. Sequencing used blood. These receptors originate from a human donor with ulcerative colitis or Crohn's disease, or a healthy co-twin of an affected twin (not recorded which). CDR3s include the opening cysteine and the closing phenylalanine or tryptophan.

length: 14; V: TRBV12-3/TRBV12-4; J: TRBJ2-7; CDR3: CASSFSTAVYEQYF
length: 15; V: TRBV5-1; J: TRBJ1-4; CDR3: CASSPGGATNEKLFF
length: 12; V: TRBV13; J: TRBJ1-2; CDR3: CASSSTSFGYTF
length: 16; V: TRBV7-9; J: TRBJ2-4; CDR3: CASSMGTDLAKNIQYF
length: 15; V: TRBV18; J: TRBJ2-5; CDR3: CASSPVTSGQETQYF
length: 15; V: TRBV7-7; J: TRBJ2-3; CDR3: CASSALTGVQDTQYF
length: 15; V: TRBV29-1; J: TRBJ2-3; CDR3: CSVELAGGFRDTQYF
length: 16; V: TRBV27; J: TRBJ1-2; CDR3: CASSSGATRSNYGYTF
length: 14; V: TRBV9; J: TRBJ1-1; CDR3: CASSVRRTASEAFF
length: 15; V: TRBV29-1; J: TRBJ2-7; CDR3: CSVTRGTGGFYEQYF
length: 15; V: TRBV20-1; J: TRBJ2-2; CDR3: CSAPAGGRVTGELFF
length: 16; V: TRBV5-1; J: TRBJ2-7; CDR3: CASSLASAGAWYEQYF
length: 14; V: TRBV7-6; J: TRBJ2-3; CDR3: CASSSSVSTDTQYF
length: 19; V: TRBV6-5; J: TRBJ1-4; CDR3: CASSYWLPGPQGTNEKLFF
length: 12; V: TRBV27; J: TRBJ1-1; CDR3: CASLTPGTEAFF
length: 16; V: TRBV5-1; J: TRBJ1-1; CDR3: CASSWGLAGGEAEAFF
length: 16; V: TRBV5-1; J: TRBJ2-3; CDR3: CASSLQGQTSTDTQYF
length: 13; V: TRBV5-4; J: TRBJ2-1; CDR3: CASSGRGSNEQFF
length: 11; V: TRBV5-1; J: TRBJ2-5; CDR3: CASSREETQYF
length: 15; V: TRBV12-3/TRBV12-4; J: TRBJ2-3; CDR3: CASSLGPGLTDTQYF
length: 14; V: TRBV28; J: TRBJ2-7; CDR3: CASSSTLVTYEQYF
length: 12; V: TRBV20-1; J: TRBJ2-5; CDR3: CSVGTDQETQYF
length: 12; V: TRBV29-1; J: TRBJ2-2; CDR3: CSVGQPTGELFF
length: 16; V: TRBV5-1; J: TRBJ2-7; CDR3: CASRSDSGGTPYEQYF
length: 17; V: TRBV24-1; J: TRBJ2-3; CDR3: CATAAGDYGSSTDTQYF
length: 18; V: TRBV20-1; J: TRBJ2-2; CDR3: CSATPVVAGKRTPGELFF
length: 16; V: TRBV4-3; J: TRBJ2-1; CDR3: CASSPTGRSSYNEQFF
length: 12; V: TRBV5-1; J: TRBJ2-5; CDR3: CASSRVQETQYF
length: 15; V: TRBV18; J: TRBJ2-2; CDR3: CASSPRQGGTGELFF
length: 13; V: TRBV7-9; J: TRBJ1-1; CDR3: CASVIHGAGEAFF
length: 15; V: TRBV7-9; J: TRBJ2-7; CDR3: CASSSWDRGLYEQYF
length: 14; V: TRBV20-1; J: TRBJ1-1; CDR3: CSAPQTGMNTEAFF
length: 13; V: TRBV7-7; J: TRBJ2-7; CDR3: CASSAGALSEQYF
length: 17; V: TRBV20-1; J: TRBJ2-1; CDR3: CSARDRRGQAKYNEQFF
length: 16; V: TRBV6-2/TRBV6-3; J: TRBJ2-7; CDR3: CASSYALGGGSYEQYF
length: 14; V: TRBV29-1; J: TRBJ2-7; CDR3: CSVEMAGVSYEQYF
length: 16; V: TRBV4-1; J: TRBJ2-5; CDR3: CASSQLADALQETQYF
length: 18; V: TRBV4-2; J: TRBJ2-3; CDR3: CASSQVASGGRRTDTQYF
length: 13; V: TRBV30; J: TRBJ1-6; CDR3: CAWSPGKNSPLHF
length: 13; V: TRBV5-6; J: TRBJ2-2; CDR3: CASSLGRHRELFF
length: 14; V: TRBV5-6; J: TRBJ1-2; CDR3: CASSPRGVFYGYTF
length: 14; V: TRBV5-1; J: TRBJ1-2; CDR3: CASSLGGRVAGYTF
length: 12; V: TRBV5-1; J: TRBJ2-5; CDR3: CASSLKEETQYF
length: 14; V: TRBV10-1; J: TRBJ1-1; CDR3: CASSEGIEGTEAFF
length: 16; V: TRBV30; J: TRBJ2-7; CDR3: CAWMDRGRPKGYEQYF
length: 13; V: TRBV6-5; J: TRBJ2-1; CDR3: CAAGLDPRNEQFF
length: 14; V: TRBV9; J: TRBJ1-4; CDR3: CASSVSGTNEKLFF
length: 13; V: TRBV24-1; J: TRBJ1-5; CDR3: CATSALLGSPQHF
length: 13; V: TRBV5-1; J: TRBJ2-7; CDR3: CASSLYGTSEQYF
length: 15; V: TRBV9; J: TRBJ1-4; CDR3: CASSVGARGGEKLFF
length: 14; V: TRBV15; J: TRBJ2-2; CDR3: CATSRGRVPGELFF